The 31 T cell receptor beta chains below were found in one sample sequenced in a study of sequential checkpoint blockade in melanoma. Treatment noted: randomized to nivolumab then ipilimumab (arm A) or the reverse (arm B). Profiling relied on immunoSEQ multiplex PCR, and the TCRdb table lists in-frame clones only, not all of them. Here the sample spans about 4,200 clones, 20% to 25% being singletons. The source was tumor tissue (inferred from file names), collected from a patient given nivolumab and ipilimumab in sequence. The receptor source for this set is a human donor with melanoma.

The gene calls are TRBV7-4 and TRBJ2-5, with D maybe TRBD1 (6 bases). Germline V CDR1 and CDR2: SGHVT, SQSDAQ. The V and J ends lost 6 bases and 5 bases respectively, with 13 bases between them. The CDR3 runs 13 residues. CDR3 nucleotides: TGTGCCAGCAGAAGCAGGGGTCCGGAGACCCAGTACTTC. Protein sequence: CASRSRGPETQYF. Combining the CDR3 with reference TRBV7-4 and TRBJ2-5 gives the whole variable domain GAGVSQSPRYKVAKRGRDVALRCDSISGHVTLYWYRQTLGQGSEVLTYSQSDAQRDKSGRPSGRFSAERPERSVSTLKIQRTEQGDSAVYLCASRSRGPETQYFGPGTRLLVL.

This clone came up many times. One end of the junction varies from germline; a read error may be responsible. The chain is built from TRBV9 and TRBJ1-3; D call uncertain. The CDR3 extends over 15 amino acids. The V gene's germline CDR1 is SGDLS and CDR2 YYNGEE. CDR3 bases: TGTGCCAGCAGCGTAGCCGACGTACCTGGGAACACCATATATTTT. Translating gives CASSVADVPGNTIYF.

The chain couples TRBV29-1 to TRBJ2-3; D is unresolved. This CDR3 is 14 amino acids long. Deletions cut 0 bases from V and 3 bases from J, with 10 bases between. CDR1 and CDR2 from the germline V gene are SQVTM and ANQGSEA. CDR3 DNA sequence: TGCAGCGTTGAAGAAACCTTGGGGACAGATACGCAGTATTTT. Its protein product is CSVEETLGTDTQYF.

The rearrangement joins TRBV10-2 to TRBJ2-4; D ambiguous. V was shortened by 0 bases and J by 8 bases, with 5 bases between the two germline ends. Germline V gives CDR1 WSHSY, CDR2 SAAADI. This CDR3 is built from 12 residues. The CDR3 reads CASSESTDIQYF. CDR3 in DNA: TGCGCCAGCAGTGAGTCGACCGACATTCAGTACTTC.

The rearrangement uses TRBV18 and TRBJ1-2; D might be TRBD1 (6 bases). CDR1 is KGHSH, CDR2 LQKENI, per germline. The CDR3 has 14 amino acids. The V end was cut by 4 bases, the J end by 0 bases, with 9 bases between. CDR3 residues: CASSQGQANYGYTF. CDR3 DNA: TGTGCCAGCTCACAGGGACAAGCTAACTATGGCTACACCTTC.

Only a few counts were recorded for this clone. V usage is TRBV7-4 and J usage is TRBJ2-5; D gene uncertain. CDR1 is SGHVT, CDR2 SQSDAQ, per germline. This CDR3 comprises 13 residues. V shed 3 bases and J shed 2 bases, with 7 bases lying between them. The CDR3 spells CASSFGPQETQYF. The CDR3 nucleotides are TGTGCCAGCAGCTTCGGACCGCAAGAGACCCAGTACTTC. Together with reference TRBV7-4 and TRBJ2-5, the CDR3 gives the full variable domain: GAGVSQSPRYKVAKRGRDVALRCDSISGHVTLYWYRQTLGQGSEVLTYSQSDAQRDKSGRPSGRFSAERPERSVSTLKIQRTEQGDSAVYLCASSFGPQETQYFGPGTRLLVL.

The chain combines TRBV12-5 with TRBJ1-3; D may be TRBD1 (5 bases). Germline lookup yields CDR1 LGHNT and CDR2 FRNRAP. This CDR3 has 20 amino acids. Trimming removed 7 bases at V and 6 bases at J, with 34 bases between. The CDR3 DNA sequence: TGTGCTAGTGCCCAAAAGACGGGGGTGGAAAAACGTAGCTCGGCAAACACCATATATTTT. This codes for CASAQKTGVEKRSSANTIYF.

By share of the sample, this clone is large. The chain has TRBV30 and TRBJ1-4; D perhaps matches TRBD1 (6 bases). V was shortened by 0 bases and J by 7 bases, with 12 bases between the two germline ends. This CDR3 has 14 amino acids. Germline-derived CDR1 and CDR2 are GTSNPN and SVGIG (reference sequence). The CDR3 nucleotides read TGTGCCTGGAGTGTTGGGGGGCTAGTTGAAAAACTGTTTTTT. Its translation: CAWSVGGLVEKLFF.

This clone was picked up a small number of times. J is TRBJ2-7 and V is TRBV6-8, with 12 bases that match TRBD1. CDR3 length: 21 amino acids. The V and J ends lost 2 bases and 4 bases, in that order; junction bases with no gene match: 21. Germline V lookup: CDR1 MNHGY, CDR2 SAAAGT. CDR3 sequence reads: CASSYRPPGTGGRTSGYEQYF. CDR3 in DNA: TGTGCCAGCAGTTACAGGCCTCCCGGGACAGGGGGCCGTACGTCGGGGTACGAGCAGTACTTC.

This clone appeared a few times. The chain carries TRBV6-8 and TRBJ1-2; 7 nucleotides match TRBD1. The junction had 8 bases not matched to a gene; V was cut back by 6 bases and J by 7 bases. Per germline, CDR1 MNHGY and CDR2 SAAAGT. The CDR3 sequence is 13 residues long. CDR3 in DNA: TGTGCCAGCAGGCGCGACAGGGAGGCTGGCTACACCTTC. Residues: CASRRDREAGYTF.

This clone was seen at least ten times. The chain couples TRBV11-3 to TRBJ2-7; D may match TRBD1 or TRBD2 (6 bases each). The CDR3 length is 17 residues. In germline, CDR1 is SGHNT, CDR2 YENEEA. Trimming left V 5 bases short and J 6 bases short, with 26 bases between. The CDR3 nucleotides read TGTGCCAGCAGCCCCGGTGGAGGGGGGCAGGGCGGTTTCGAGCAGTACTTC. It codes for CASSPGGGGQGGFEQYF.

This chain joins TRBV6-8 and TRBJ1-4; TRBD1 is a possible D gene (5 bases). The CDR3 is 16 amino acids. Per the germline V gene, CDR1 is MNHGY and CDR2 is SAAAGT. V gave up 2 bases and J gave up 0 bases, with 10 bases separating them. The chain's CDR3 is CASSYGTAATNEKLFF. Here the CDR3 DNA reads TGTGCCAGCAGTTACGGGACCGCTGCAACTAATGAAAAACTGTTTTTT.

There are many counts of this clone. The genes are TRBV4-1 and TRBJ2-2, with D uncertain. The V end was cut by 1 base, the J end by 4 bases, with 10 bases between. The CDR3 totals 15 residues. Germline V lookup: CDR1 MGHRA, CDR2 YSYEKL. The CDR3 region is CASSQAVVATGELFF. In nucleotides, the CDR3 is TGCGCCAGCAGCCAAGCAGTGGTAGCCACCGGGGAGCTGTTTTTT.

The rearrangement links TRBV5-1 to TRBJ2-1; TRBD2 matches 8 bases. The CDR3 runs 19 residues. Germline assignment: CDR1 SGHRS and CDR2 YFSETQ. V shed 1 base, J shed 6 bases, and the junction held 18 bases outside the gene matches. CDR3 loop: CASSLWGLEGITTTNEQFF. CDR3 DNA sequence: TGCGCCAGCAGCTTGTGGGGACTAGAGGGGATTACAACGACCAATGAGCAGTTCTTC.

This clone was picked up one time. V gene TRBV5-1 combines with J gene TRBJ2-1; 10 bases fit TRBD1. Looked up from germline, CDR1 is SGHRS and CDR2 is YFSETQ. The J segment lost 4 bases and the V segment lost 0 bases, leaving 4 bases of the junction unmatched. The CDR3 consists of 16 residues. The CDR3 loop is CASSLVGQGSYNEQFF. Written as DNA, the CDR3 is TGCGCCAGCAGCTTGGTGGGACAGGGGTCGTACAATGAGCAGTTCTTC.

Many counts were recorded for this clone. The rearrangement joins TRBV11-3 to TRBJ1-2; no reliable D call. The CDR3 length is 14 residues. Trimming left V 0 bases short and J 4 bases short, with 9 bases between. Germline V CDR1 and CDR2: SGHNT, YENEEA. Here the CDR3 reads CASSLDRAAYGYTF. For the CDR3, the DNA is TGTGCCAGCAGCTTAGACAGAGCCGCCTATGGCTACACCTTC.

This clone was detected many times. J is TRBJ2-5 and V is TRBV11-3; 8 bases are a match to TRBD2. Germline V CDR1 and CDR2: SGHNT, YENEEA. This CDR3 comprises 16 residues. V lost 4 bases to trimming and J lost 5 bases; unmatched junction nucleotides: 12. The CDR3: CASSSTGTSGRETQYF. In DNA, the CDR3 is TGTGCCAGCAGCTCGACCGGGACTAGTGGGAGGGAGACCCAGTACTTC.

This clone rates as medium-sized (0.01 to 0.1%). The chain has TRBV6-8 and TRBJ2-1, with 8 positions matching TRBD2. The CDR3 extends over 16 amino acids. J was trimmed by 1 base and V by 4 bases; bases with no gene match: 6. Germline lookup yields CDR1 MNHGY and CDR2 SAAAGT. The CDR3 sequence is CASSLLAEGSYNEQFF. CDR3 nucleotides: TGTGCCAGCAGTTTACTAGCGGAGGGGTCCTACAATGAGCAGTTCTTC.

This chain joins TRBV15 and TRBJ2-7, with 7 positions matching TRBD1. Unmatched junction bases numbered 7, after V lost 0 bases and J lost 5 bases. Germline V lookup: CDR1 LNHNV, CDR2 YYDKDF (reference sequence). This CDR3 spans 15 amino acids. CDR3 region: CATSRDRQTGNEQYF. The CDR3 nucleotides read TGTGCCACCAGCAGAGATCGTCAGACAGGGAACGAGCAGTACTTC.

The chain recombines TRBV11-3 with TRBJ2-7; 7 bases agree with TRBD2. The CDR3 totals 14 residues. The V gene end was trimmed by 3 bases and the J gene end by 2 bases; junction bases not matched to a gene: 4. CDR1 is SGHNT, CDR2 YENEEA, per germline. Here the CDR3 DNA reads TGTGCCAGCAGCTTGGCGGGGGTGACCTACGAGCAGTACTTC. It yields the protein CASSLAGVTYEQYF. Full variable domain (rest looked up from reference TRBV11-3 and TRBJ2-7): EAGVVQSPRYKIIEKKQPVAFWCNPISGHNTLYWYLQNLGQGPELLIRYENEEAVDDSQLPKDRFSAERLKGVDSTLKIQPAELGDSAVYLCASSLAGVTYEQYFGPGTRLTVT.

This clone has a count of ten or more. This rearrangement joins TRBV11-3 to TRBJ1-1; the D gene is possibly TRBD1 (5 bases). The germline V gene has CDR1 SGHNT and CDR2 YENEEA. The CDR3 loop spans 15 amino acids. V lost 2 bases and J 4 bases, leaving 14 bases between the germline ends. The CDR3 DNA follows: TGTGCCAGCAGCTTAACTTCGTGGGGCGGCACTGAAGCTTTCTTT. This encodes CASSLTSWGGTEAFF.

There are a few counts of this clone. The chain links TRBV4-1 to TRBJ2-7, with D unresolved. V lost 0 bases, J lost 4 bases, and 16 bases lay in between. There are 16 residues in the CDR3. The germline CDR1 and CDR2 sequences are MGHRA and YSYEKL. The CDR3 spells CASSQEISGAPYEQYF. CDR3 DNA: TGCGCCAGCAGCCAAGAAATATCGGGTGCACCGTACGAGCAGTACTTC.

The genes are TRBV6-8 and TRBJ2-2, with D possibly matching TRBD2 (5 bases). This CDR3 has 14 amino acids. Trimming took off 6 bases at V and 0 bases at J, with 8 bases between the two ends. Germline assignment: CDR1 MNHGY and CDR2 SAAAGT. This CDR3 is CASRTGTNTGELFF. The CDR3 nucleotides read TGTGCCAGCAGAACCGGGACGAACACCGGGGAGCTGTTTTTT.

This clone appeared a few times. This rearrangement joins TRBV6-8 to TRBJ1-1, with 7 bases aligning to TRBD1. The J segment lost 2 bases and the V segment lost 6 bases, leaving 9 bases of the junction unmatched. CDR3 length: 15 amino acids. The germline V gene has CDR1 MNHGY and CDR2 SAAAGT. The CDR3 here is CASSTTGALNTEAFF. CDR3 nucleotides: TGTGCCAGCAGCACCACAGGGGCTTTAAACACTGAAGCTTTCTTT.

This clone was detected a few times. V and J are TRBV6-8 and TRBJ2-1; D uncertain. Trimming cost V 2 bases and J 0 bases, with 11 bases left between them. The CDR3 length is 16 residues. In germline, CDR1 is MNHGY, CDR2 SAAAGT. DNA for the CDR3: TGTGCCAGCAGTTACAAGCCCTCCGGCTCCTACAATGAGCAGTTCTTC. Translated, it gives CASSYKPSGSYNEQFF.

Many counts were recorded for this clone. V gene TRBV11-3 combines with J gene TRBJ2-7, with D tentatively TRBD2 (6 bases). V lost 2 bases to trimming and J lost 3 bases, with 14 bases between them. From germline, CDR1 is SGHNT and CDR2 YENEEA. The CDR3 has 15 residues. CDR3 protein: CASSLPPGLYYEQYF. The CDR3 region has the DNA TGTGCCAGCAGCTTACCCCCGGGACTTTACTACGAGCAGTACTTC.

The V call is TRBV11-3, the J call TRBJ1-6, with 7 bases identical to TRBD1. The CDR3 is made up of 14 amino acids. The V gene's germline CDR1 is SGHNT and CDR2 YENEEA. Trimming removed 4 bases from V and 15 bases from J; junction bases left unmatched: 12. CDR3: CASSSGAGGFRLHF. The CDR3 DNA is TGTGCCAGCAGCTCGGGGGCAGGGGGGTTTCGCCTCCACTTT. Variable domain in full (rest from reference TRBV11-3 and TRBJ1-6): EAGVVQSPRYKIIEKKQPVAFWCNPISGHNTLYWYLQNLGQGPELLIRYENEEAVDDSQLPKDRFSAERLKGVDSTLKIQPAELGDSAVYLCASSSGAGGFRLHFGNGTRLTVT.

This chain links TRBV19 with TRBJ1-2; D is perhaps TRBD1 (5 bases). The CDR3 totals 15 residues. V lost 4 bases, J lost 0 bases, and 12 bases lay in between. Per germline, CDR1 LNHDA and CDR2 SQIVND (reference sequence). DNA of the CDR3: TGTGCCAGTAGTACTGCAACAGGTCCTAACTATGGCTACACCTTC. This translates into CASSTATGPNYGYTF. The complete variable domain, with remaining parts taken from reference TRBV19 and TRBJ1-2, reads DGGITQSPKYLFRKEGQNVTLSCEQNLNHDAMYWYRQDPGQGLRLIYYSQIVNDFQKGDIAEGYSVSREKKESFPLTVTSAQKNPTAFYLCASSTATGPNYGYTFGSGTRLTVV.

This chain joins TRBV6-8 and TRBJ1-5, with 7 bases that match TRBD1. There are 17 residues in the CDR3. V gave up 6 bases and J gave up 0 bases; unmatched junction bases: 11. Looked up from germline, CDR1 is MNHGY and CDR2 is SAAAGT. The DNA of the CDR3 is TGTGCCAGCAGCCTCCCGGGACAGAGCTATAGCAATCAGCCCCAGCATTTT. This codes for CASSLPGQSYSNQPQHF.

This chain links TRBV18 with TRBJ2-3; TRBD1 or TRBD2 may be the D gene (5 bases each). Germline loops: CDR1 KGHSH, CDR2 LQKENI. The germline V and J ends were trimmed by 2 bases and 4 bases, with 16 bases remaining between them. The CDR3 contains 16 residues. The CDR3 region has the DNA TGTGCCAGCTCACCAAGGGGCGTCGGAGGTCCAGATACGCAGTATTTT. Amino acid sequence: CASSPRGVGGPDTQYF.

V and J are TRBV5-1 and TRBJ2-5; D possibly corresponds to TRBD2 (7 bases). The germline V gene has CDR1 SGHRS and CDR2 YFSETQ. V dropped 6 bases and J dropped 5 bases, with 17 bases sitting between them. CDR3 length: 14 amino acids. The CDR3 loop is CASTMGGARETQYF. The CDR3 DNA reads TGCGCCAGCACCATGGGGGGGGCGCGGGAGACCCAGTACTTC.